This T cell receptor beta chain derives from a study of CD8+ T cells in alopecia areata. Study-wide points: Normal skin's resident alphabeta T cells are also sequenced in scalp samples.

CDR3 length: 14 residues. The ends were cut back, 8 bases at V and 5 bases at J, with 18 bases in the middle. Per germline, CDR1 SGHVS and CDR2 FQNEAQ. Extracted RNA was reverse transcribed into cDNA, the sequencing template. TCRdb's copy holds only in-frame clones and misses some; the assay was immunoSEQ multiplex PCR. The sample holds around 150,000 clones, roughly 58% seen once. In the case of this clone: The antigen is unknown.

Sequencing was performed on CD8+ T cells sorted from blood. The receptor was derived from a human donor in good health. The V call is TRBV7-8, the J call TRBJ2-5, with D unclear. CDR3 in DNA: TGTGCCAGCTCGCGGACCACTGGGGATGAGACCCAGTACTTC. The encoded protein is CASSRTTGDETQYF. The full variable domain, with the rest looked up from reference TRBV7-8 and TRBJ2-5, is GAGVSQSPRYKVAKRGQDVALRCDPISGHVSLFWYQQALGQGPEFLTYFQNEAQLDKSGLPSDRFFAERPEGSVSTLKIQRTQQEDSAVYLCASSRTTGDETQYFGPGTRLLVL.